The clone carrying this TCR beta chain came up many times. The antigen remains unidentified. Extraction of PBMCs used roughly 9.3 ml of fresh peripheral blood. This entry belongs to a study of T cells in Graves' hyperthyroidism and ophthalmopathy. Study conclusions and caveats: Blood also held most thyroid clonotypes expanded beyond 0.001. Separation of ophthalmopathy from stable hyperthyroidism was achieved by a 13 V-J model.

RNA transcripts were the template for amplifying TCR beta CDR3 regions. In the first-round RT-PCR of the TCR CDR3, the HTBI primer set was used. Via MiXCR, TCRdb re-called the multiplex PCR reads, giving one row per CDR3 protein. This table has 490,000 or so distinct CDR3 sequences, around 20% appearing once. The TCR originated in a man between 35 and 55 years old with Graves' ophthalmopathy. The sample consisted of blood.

CDR3 DNA sequence: TGTGCCAGCAGCTTGGGGGACAGGGTTCTGCGGAACACTGAAGCTTTCTTT. Residues: CASSLGDRVLRNTEAFF. The chain couples TRBV7-9 to TRBJ1-1; 9 positions agree with TRBD1. CDR3 length: 17 residues. V shed 3 bases and J 1 base; nucleotides not matched to a gene: 9. Germline CDR1 SEHNR, CDR2 FQNEAQ (reference sequence).